The 29 T cell receptor beta chains presented below share a single source sample, sequenced in a study of shared clonotypes between healthy human individuals. Data came from immunoSEQ multiplex PCR; TCRdb stores just in-frame clones and leaves some out. The sample has around 2.1 million clones, 85% to 95% seen once. Cells designated naive CD8 were CD45RO-negative and were positively selected for CCR7, with terminally differentiated effector memory CD45RA+ cells excluded. Sequenced material: naive CD8+ T cells from PBMCs. The receptor source for this set is a man aged 18 to 29 in good health. Some clones in this sample may be carry-over from other donors' samples.

The V gene is TRBV15, the J gene TRBJ2-7, with no clear D. Trimming pared 3 bases from V and 5 bases from J, leaving 20 bases between. The length of the CDR3 is 16 residues. Germline CDR1 is LNHNV and CDR2 is YYDKDF (reference sequence). The chain's CDR3 is CATSSTFYRRVDEQYF. The CDR3 DNA follows: TGTGCCACCAGCAGTACTTTCTACCGCCGGGTCGACGAGCAGTACTTC.

The chain has TRBV6-5 and TRBJ2-7, with TRBD1 matching 8 bases. The CDR3 loop spans 15 amino acids. J gave up 3 bases and V 6 bases, and 10 bases lay outside the gene matches. Germline V gene lookup returns CDR1 MNHEY and CDR2 SVGAGI. As DNA, the CDR3 is TGTGCCAGCAGCAGCGTCCGGGACAGGATCTACGAGCAGTACTTC. This encodes CASSSVRDRIYEQYF.

The chain combines TRBV5-1 with TRBJ2-7; D possibly corresponds to TRBD2 (7 bases). The germline gives CDR1 SGHRS, CDR2 YFSETQ. Trimming removed 2 bases from V and 5 bases from J, with 20 bases in between. The CDR3 sequence is 16 residues long. CDR3 residues: CASSLYYGGRDDEQYF. CDR3 DNA: TGCGCCAGCAGCTTATATTACGGGGGGCGCGACGACGAGCAGTACTTC.

V gene TRBV7-6 combines with J gene TRBJ2-6; a possible D gene is TRBD1 (6 bases). Trimming took off 5 bases at V and 0 bases at J, with 17 bases between the two ends. CDR1 and CDR2 (germline): SGHVS, FNYEAQ. CDR3 length: 18 amino acids. The CDR3 DNA sequence: TGTGCCAGCAGCCCAACCCCTACAGGGTACTCTGGGGCCAACGTCCTGACTTTC. This codes for CASSPTPTGYSGANVLTF.

The rearrangement joins TRBV7-9 to TRBJ2-7; a weak D match, TRBD1 (5 bases). Germline V gives CDR1 SEHNR, CDR2 FQNEAQ (reference sequence). The CDR3 sequence is 15 residues long. V lost 1 base to trimming and J lost 2 bases, with 12 bases between them. Written as DNA, the CDR3 is TGTGCCAGCAGCTTAGGTCAGGGTTCAGCCTACGAGCAGTACTTC. As protein: CASSLGQGSAYEQYF.

This chain uses TRBV29-1 with TRBJ2-3, with 7 bases aligning to TRBD1. This CDR3 has 15 amino acids. Germline V gene sequence: CDR1 SQVTM, CDR2 ANQGSEA. The trim removed 3 bases at V and 0 bases at J, leaving 6 bases unmatched. CDR3 nucleotide sequence: TGCAGCGTTGATTTAGACAGGGTCAGCACAGATACGCAGTATTTT. Amino acid sequence: CSVDLDRVSTDTQYF.

The chain employs TRBV7-9 and TRBJ1-2, with D perhaps matching TRBD1 (6 bases). V shed 0 bases and J shed 1 base, with 9 bases lying between them. CDR3 size: 15 residues. CDR1 is SEHNR, CDR2 FQNEAQ, per germline (reference sequence). CDR3 bases: TGTGCCAGCAGCTTAGCAGGGGGAAATAACTATGGCTACACCTTC. It codes for CASSLAGGNNYGYTF.

This clone has a handful of counts. The chain carries TRBV6-1 and TRBJ2-7, with a possible D match to TRBD1 (5 bases). V lost 6 bases and J lost 6, with 9 bases in between. CDR1 and CDR2 (germline): MNHNS, SASEGT. This CDR3 comprises 11 residues. The CDR3 DNA is TGTGCCAGCAGAGCCAGGGTCGAGCAGTACTTC. This encodes CASRARVEQYF.

The chain employs TRBV6-1 and TRBJ1-1, with unresolved D. With 6 bases removed from V and 11 bases from J, the gap between germline ends came to 25 bases. In germline, CDR1 is MNHNS, CDR2 SASEGT. This CDR3 has 15 amino acids. For the CDR3, the DNA is TGTGCCAGCAGGAAACCGACGGTGATCCAAAATCAGGCTTTCTTT. It specifies CASRKPTVIQNQAFF.

The chain links TRBV5-1 to TRBJ2-2; 8 positions agree with TRBD1. The CDR3 spans 18 residues. The junction had 8 bases not matched to a gene; V was cut back by 0 bases and J by 1 base. CDR1 is SGHRS and CDR2 is YFSETQ in the germline V gene. DNA of the CDR3: TGCGCCAGCAGCTTGGCTGTCAGGGGGCCCTGGAACACCGGGGAGCTGTTTTTT. It codes for CASSLAVRGPWNTGELFF.

This clone was recorded only once. The chain recombines TRBV9 with TRBJ2-3; the match to TRBD2 covers 15 bases. J gave up 6 bases and V 3 bases, and 8 bases lay outside the gene matches. The CDR3 loop spans 17 amino acids. CDR1 and CDR2 (germline): SGDLS, YYNGEE. In DNA form, the CDR3 reads TGTGCCAGCAGCGCACGGACTAGCGGGAGGGTGGAGGATACGCAGTATTTT. Protein sequence: CASSARTSGRVEDTQYF.

The chain uses TRBV11-2 and TRBJ2-3; no firm D call. The CDR3 is made up of 17 amino acids. Germline lookup yields CDR1 SGHAT and CDR2 FQNNGV. The germline V and J ends were trimmed by 4 bases and 0 bases, with 17 bases remaining between them. The CDR3 DNA sequence: TGTGCCAGCAGCTCTAACCGGTTCCCTTCTAGCACAGATACGCAGTATTTT. Amino acid sequence: CASSSNRFPSSTDTQYF.

The chain has TRBV4-1 and TRBJ2-1; a possible D gene is TRBD1 (6 bases). With 0 bases removed from V and 5 bases from J, the gap between germline ends came to 14 bases. Germline V lookup: CDR1 MGHRA, CDR2 YSYEKL. This CDR3 has 16 residues. CDR3: CASSQELRGANNEQFF. As DNA, the CDR3 is TGCGCCAGCAGCCAAGAGCTCAGGGGCGCCAACAATGAGCAGTTCTTC.

The chain uses TRBV15 and TRBJ2-7; perhaps TRBD2 as D (5 bases). CDR3 length: 14 amino acids. With 5 bases removed from V and 0 bases from J, the gap between germline ends came to 11 bases. Germline V gene sequence: CDR1 LNHNV, CDR2 YYDKDF (reference sequence). The CDR3, as DNA: TGTGCCACCAGCTCCGGACTCCACTCCTACGAGCAGTACTTC. It specifies CATSSGLHSYEQYF.

This chain connects TRBV28 to TRBJ2-3; 9 bases line up with TRBD2. The germline CDR1 and CDR2 sequences are MDHEN and SYDVKM. J gave up 1 base and V 5 bases, and 4 bases lay outside the gene matches. CDR3 length: 15 amino acids. This CDR3 is CASSQTSGRTDTQYF. CDR3 sequence (DNA): TGTGCCAGCAGTCAAACTAGCGGGCGCACAGATACGCAGTATTTT.

The gene calls are TRBV9 and TRBJ2-1, with 9 bases matching TRBD2. CDR1 and CDR2 from the germline V gene are SGDLS and YYNGEE. The junction had 5 bases not matched to a gene; V was cut back by 4 bases and J by 0 bases. CDR3 length: 16 amino acids. The chain's CDR3 is CASSSGLASSYNEQFF. CDR3 coding DNA: TGTGCCAGCAGCTCCGGACTAGCGTCCTCCTACAATGAGCAGTTCTTC.

The V and J genes are TRBV29-1 and TRBJ2-5; TRBD2 matches at 7 bases. V was clipped by 0 bases and J by 4 bases; unmatched bases: 2. This CDR3 is 13 amino acids long. Looked up from germline, CDR1 is SQVTM and CDR2 is ANQGSEA. CDR3 sequence reads: CSVEDPGGETQYF. CDR3 DNA sequence: TGCAGCGTTGAAGACCCGGGAGGAGAGACCCAGTACTTC. Drawing the rest from reference TRBV29-1 and TRBJ2-5, the complete variable domain is SAVISQKPSRDICQRGTSLTIQCQVDSQVTMMFWYRQQPGQSLTLIATANQGSEATYESGFVIDKFPISRPNLTFSTLTVSNMSPEDSSIYLCSVEDPGGETQYFGPGTRLLVL.

This rearrangement joins TRBV9 to TRBJ2-2; tentatively, D is TRBD1 (6 bases). Germline V gene lookup returns CDR1 SGDLS and CDR2 YYNGEE. Trimming cost V 4 bases and J 4 bases, with 14 bases left between them. This CDR3 contains 15 residues. The CDR3 sequence: CASSPRQDSTGELFF. CDR3 in DNA: TGTGCCAGCAGCCCCCGACAGGACAGCACCGGGGAGCTGTTTTTT.

For this clone: Other DNA sequences within the sample encode an identical CDR3. The rearrangement uses TRBV5-6 and TRBJ1-6; D is undetermined. The V and J ends lost 1 base and 10 bases respectively, with 6 bases between them. The CDR3 covers 12 residues. Germline assignment: CDR1 SGHDT and CDR2 YYEEEE. CDR3 sequence (DNA): TGTGCCAGCAGCTTGATGGGCTCACCCCTCCACTTT. Protein sequence: CASSLMGSPLHF.

This rearrangement joins TRBV10-3 to TRBJ1-1, with unresolved D. Trimming cost V 6 bases and J 1 base, with 12 bases left between them. CDR1 and CDR2 (germline): ENHRY, SYGVKD. The CDR3 spans 14 residues. The CDR3, as DNA: TGTGCCATCAGCGGTCCCGGTTCGAACACTGAAGCTTTCTTT. Encoded protein: CAISGPGSNTEAFF.

DNA of the CDR3: TGTGCCAGTAGTTGGAACTCCGGGACAGGGTTGGACGAGCAGTACTTC. It codes for CASSWNSGTGLDEQYF. This chain joins TRBV19 and TRBJ2-7, with 9 positions matching TRBD1. The V and J ends lost 5 bases and 5 bases, in that order; junction bases with no gene match: 13. Germline-derived CDR1 and CDR2 are LNHDA and SQIVND (reference sequence). The CDR3 runs 16 residues.

J is TRBJ1-5 and V is TRBV6-5, with D possibly being TRBD1 (5 bases). This CDR3 is 15 amino acids long. Trimming shortened V by 5 bases and J by 2 bases, and 13 bases separated the two germline ends. Germline CDR1 and CDR2: MNHEY and SVGAGI. Here the CDR3 DNA reads TGTGCCAGCAGTCCCCAGGGAGGGGGCAATCAGCCCCAGCATTTT. It is translated as CASSPQGGGNQPQHF.

This clone has a handful of counts. The rearrangement uses TRBV27 and TRBJ1-2; D is possibly TRBD1 (5 bases). There are 12 residues in the CDR3. Germline CDR1 MNHEY, CDR2 SMNVEV (reference sequence). CDR3 sequence reads: CAAGVWNYGYTF. The CDR3 nucleotides are TGTGCAGCGGGGGTTTGGAACTATGGCTACACCTTC.

The chain joins TRBV7-9 to TRBJ2-1; D gene ambiguous. V lost 1 base and J lost 0, with 16 bases in between. The CDR3 consists of 18 residues. Germline CDR1 and CDR2: SEHNR and FQNEAQ (reference sequence). The DNA for the CDR3 is TGTGCCAGCAGCTTAGACCGGTTCGAAGAGAGCTCCTACAATGAGCAGTTCTTC. It codes for CASSLDRFEESSYNEQFF.

The gene calls are TRBV7-6 and TRBJ2-2, with D unresolved. The CDR3 is made up of 14 amino acids. Between the trimmed V and J ends, which lost 0 bases and 8 bases, there was a span of 10 bases. The germline gives CDR1 SGHVS, CDR2 FNYEAQ. The CDR3 region is CASSLASLGGELFF. The DNA for the CDR3 is TGTGCCAGCAGCTTAGCCTCCCTCGGGGGGGAGCTGTTTTTT.

This chain joins TRBV7-2 and TRBJ2-1; TRBD2 matches at 7 bases. Trimming removed 5 bases from V and 3 bases from J; junction bases left unmatched: 7. CDR3 length equals 15 residues. The germline gives CDR1 SGHTA, CDR2 FQGNSA. The chain's CDR3 is CASSPREAVYNEQFF. The CDR3 DNA follows: TGTGCCAGCAGCCCCCGGGAGGCCGTCTACAATGAGCAGTTCTTC.

The chain links TRBV4-3 to TRBJ2-1; D might be TRBD2 (5 bases). The CDR3 is 14 residues long. The germline V gene encodes CDR1 LGHNA and CDR2 YSLEER. The germline V and J ends were trimmed by 1 base and 4 bases, with 8 bases remaining between them. CDR3 nucleotides: TGCGCCAGCAGCCAAGGGGAGATTTACAATGAGCAGTTCTTC. Residues: CASSQGEIYNEQFF.

V usage is TRBV7-3 and J usage is TRBJ2-1; D remains unclear. Germline V gives CDR1 SGHTA, CDR2 FQGTGA. The CDR3 sequence is 13 residues long. With 5 bases removed from V and 6 bases from J, the gap between germline ends came to 11 bases. DNA for the CDR3: TGTGCCAGCAGCATTATCCTGGGCAATGAGCAGTTCTTC. Translated: CASSIILGNEQFF.

The table lists this clone with a count of one. V is TRBV4-1 and J is TRBJ1-2; 8 nucleotides match TRBD1. The CDR3 is 14 amino acids. The germline V gene has CDR1 MGHRA and CDR2 YSYEKL. The V and J ends lost 0 bases and 7 bases, in that order; junction bases with no gene match: 4. The CDR3 reads CASSQDETGVGYTF. CDR3 bases: TGCGCCAGCAGCCAAGATGAGACAGGGGTTGGCTACACCTTC.